This T cell receptor (beta chain) was identified during a study of blood T cells in healthy people across ages. Study context: About one barcoded beta molecule per two T cells came from capture by template switching. Overall study findings and caveats: Greater diversity and more naive CD4+ cells were seen in long-lived donors than in aged donors.

Comment on this clonotype: Its antigen is still unknown.

In terms of origin and age, donors were healthy Caucasian individuals from Russia aged roughly 6 to 95. A J-beta primer mix and a sample-barcoded 5' primer were used in a second PCR of about 7 to 12 cycles. At least 2.5 million CDR3-containing paired-end reads were obtained per sample. TCRdb reprocessed the 5' RACE reads with MiXCR, giving one entry per CDR3 protein. The repertoire includes some 800,000 distinct CDR3 sequences, 20% to 30% of them detected once, and approximately 4% sits in the top ten. After removal of 6 bases from V and 8 bases from J, the junction contained 17 bases not matched to a gene. This CDR3 is 16 amino acids long. Germline loops: CDR1 MNHNS, CDR2 SASEGT. These data also formed part of another study, on T cells of mothers and their children.

V usage is TRBV6-1 and J usage is TRBJ2-3; 7 bases match TRBD2. This sequence was found in a boy aged 5-17 years in good health. The source material was blood. CDR3 coding DNA: TGTGCCAGCAGCCTAAACGGGGACCGGCGCGGGGGTACGCAGTATTTT. This translates into CASSLNGDRRGGTQYF.